Presented here are 17 T cell receptor beta chains from one specimen sequenced in a study of response to subunit inactivated influenza vaccine. TCRdb independently ran MiXCR on the RT-PCR reads; one entry per CDR3 protein. The repertoire holds approximately 500,000 distinct CDR3 sequences, about an eighth seen once, with 10% to 15% in the top ten. The source material was PBMCs from blood, sampled roughly 6 weeks after vaccination. Receptors were obtained from a middle-aged man who received an inactivated influenza vaccine.

The chain employs TRBV7-2 and TRBJ1-3; D not certain. Germline V CDR1 and CDR2: SGHTA, FQGNSA. Between the trimmed V and J ends, which lost 1 base and 1 base, there was a span of 8 bases. The CDR3 sequence is 15 residues long. This CDR3 reads CASSLESGSGNTIYF. In DNA form, the CDR3 reads TGTGCCAGCAGCTTAGAATCGGGTTCTGGAAACACCATATATTTT.

This clonotype showed up many times. The V call is TRBV12-3 or TRBV12-4, the J call TRBJ2-1; D unresolved. V was shortened by 3 bases and J by 7 bases, with 10 bases between the two germline ends. The CDR3 loop spans 13 amino acids. CDR3 loop: CASSFLGANEQFF. The CDR3 DNA reads TGTGCCAGCAGTTTCTTGGGTGCTAATGAGCAGTTCTTC.

The rearrangement joins TRBV7-2 to TRBJ2-1; maybe TRBD1 (6 bases). This CDR3 is 21 amino acids long. In germline, CDR1 is SGHTA, CDR2 FQGNSA. V gave up 5 bases and J gave up 4 bases, with 33 bases separating them. Here the CDR3 reads CASSHPIQGQATGLVYNEQFF. The CDR3 region has the DNA TGTGCCAGCAGCCACCCCATCCAGGGGCAGGCCACCGGGCTAGTTTACAATGAGCAGTTCTTC.

The CDR3 nucleotides read TGTGCCAGCAGACCACTCCGGGGGTCCAAAAACATTCAGTACTTC. This codes for CASRPLRGSKNIQYF. The chain links TRBV7-9 to TRBJ2-4; perhaps TRBD2 as D (6 bases). V lost 6 bases and J lost 2, with 14 bases in between. CDR3 length: 15 residues. The germline CDR1 and CDR2 sequences are SEHNR and FQNEAQ (reference sequence).

The chain employs TRBV28 and TRBJ2-7, with D perhaps TRBD2 (6 bases). The V end was cut by 6 bases, the J end by 7 bases, with 10 bases between. Per germline, CDR1 MDHEN and CDR2 SYDVKM. This CDR3 is 11 amino acids long. The CDR3 DNA reads as TGTGCCAGCAGGAGCCGGGGGGAGCAGTACTTC. This gives the protein CASRSRGEQYF. Drawing the rest from reference TRBV28 and TRBJ2-7, the complete variable domain is DVKVTQSSRYLVKRTGEKVFLECVQDMDHENMFWYRQDPGLGLRLIYFSYDVKMKEKGDIPEGYSVSREKKERFSLILESASTNQTSMYLCASRSRGEQYFGPGTRLTVT.

The sample holds a few counts of this clonotype. Here the CDR3 reads CASSLWGEQGATDTQYF. The CDR3 DNA reads as TGTGCCAGCAGCTTATGGGGAGAACAGGGGGCTACAGATACGCAGTATTTT. The V call is TRBV7-9, the J call TRBJ2-3, with 9 bases identical to TRBD1. This CDR3 contains 17 residues. Losses at the gene ends were 2 bases for V and 3 bases for J; bases not matched to a gene: 9. Germline V gene sequence: CDR1 SEHNR, CDR2 FQNEAQ (reference sequence).

The chain employs TRBV29-1 and TRBJ2-7; D perhaps matches TRBD1 (5 bases). The CDR3 covers 13 residues. Trimming removed 4 bases from V and 2 bases from J, with 12 bases in between. Germline-derived CDR1 and CDR2 are SQVTM and ANQGSEA. CDR3 amino acids: CSVGLGPPYEQYF. The CDR3 coding sequence is TGCAGCGTTGGATTGGGGCCACCCTACGAGCAGTACTTC.

The rearrangement links TRBV20-1 to TRBJ1-1; 8 positions agree with TRBD1. Losses at the gene ends were 2 bases for V and 3 bases for J; bases not matched to a gene: 17. The CDR3 spans 18 residues. Germline V CDR1 and CDR2: DFQATT, SNEGSKA (reference sequence). CDR3 in amino acids: CSARLTELRDRRHTEAFF. In DNA form, the CDR3 reads TGCAGTGCTAGACTTACCGAGCTCCGGGACAGGAGACACACTGAAGCTTTCTTT.

Many counts were recorded for this clonotype. V gene TRBV5-1 combines with J gene TRBJ2-3, with 10 bases matching TRBD1. V was pared by 3 bases and J by 3 bases, with 1 base of the junction left unmatched. Per germline, CDR1 SGHRS and CDR2 YFSETQ. This CDR3 is 14 amino acids long. The CDR3 here is CASSWDRGTDTQYF. CDR3 nucleotide sequence: TGCGCCAGCAGCTGGGACAGGGGTACAGATACGCAGTATTTT.

This clonotype has at least ten counts. The chain couples TRBV5-1 to TRBJ2-7; 8 bases match TRBD1. V trimming: 0 bases; J trimming: 4 bases; junction bases outside the gene matches: 0. CDR3 length equals 13 residues. Germline lookup yields CDR1 SGHRS and CDR2 YFSETQ. The CDR3 DNA reads as TGCGCCAGCAGCTTGGGGACAGGGTACGAGCAGTACTTC. This sequence encodes CASSLGTGYEQYF.

This chain uses TRBV10-3 with TRBJ2-7; no reliable D call. The ends were cut back, 3 bases at V and 1 base at J, with 10 bases in the middle. CDR1 and CDR2 from the germline V gene are ENHRY and SYGVKD. The CDR3 covers 14 residues. This chain's CDR3 is CAISDRLPSYEQYF. The CDR3 region has the DNA TGTGCCATCAGTGATAGACTCCCGTCCTACGAGCAGTACTTC.

This clonotype was counted a few times. The chain links TRBV7-6 to TRBJ2-5; the D gene is possibly TRBD1 (5 bases). The CDR3 sequence is 15 residues long. Germline-derived CDR1 and CDR2 are SGHVS and FNYEAQ. The ends were cut back, 3 bases at V and 2 bases at J, with 13 bases in the middle. CDR3 loop: CASSFSPGRQETQYF. The CDR3 DNA sequence: TGTGCCAGCAGCTTTTCGCCAGGGCGGCAAGAGACCCAGTACTTC.

The rearrangement joins TRBV6-2 or TRBV6-3 to TRBJ2-1; TRBD1 agrees at 9 bases. Germline CDR1 reads MNHEY; CDR2 reads SVGEGT. With V trimmed by 0 bases and J by 15 bases, 6 bases remained unmatched. The CDR3 has 13 residues. DNA of the CDR3: TGTGCCAGCAGTTACTCGACGAGACAGGGGGTGTTCTTC. Translation gives CASSYSTRQGVFF.

V gene TRBV7-6 combines with J gene TRBJ2-3; a weak D match, TRBD2 (6 bases). Germline V CDR1 and CDR2: SGHVS, FNYEAQ. The V and J ends lost 4 bases and 5 bases respectively, with 13 bases between them. The CDR3 consists of 14 residues. CDR3 sequence reads: CASSYNGGIDTQYF. CDR3 bases: TGTGCCAGCAGCTATAATGGGGGGATAGATACGCAGTATTTT. The variable domain in full, with the rest retrieved from reference TRBV7-6 and TRBJ2-3, is GAGVSQSPRYKVTKRGQDVALRCDPISGHVSLYWYRQALGQGPEFLTYFNYEAQQDKSGLPNDRFSAERPEGSISTLTIQRTEQRDSAMYRCASSYNGGIDTQYFGPGTRLTVL.

V and J are TRBV7-8 and TRBJ1-5; TRBD1 matches 9 bases. The trim removed 5 bases at V and 6 bases at J, leaving 11 bases unmatched. Germline V gene sequence: CDR1 SGHVS, CDR2 FQNEAQ. The CDR3 length is 16 residues. The CDR3 DNA reads TGTGCCAGCAGCCACGAAAACAGGGGGCTAATTCAGCCCCAGCATTTT. Translated, it gives CASSHENRGLIQPQHF.

The rearrangement joins TRBV5-6 to TRBJ2-7; weak D call: TRBD1 (5 bases). Trimming stripped 0 bases from V and 2 bases from J, with 12 bases between. CDR1 and CDR2 from the germline V gene are SGHDT and YYEEEE. The CDR3 totals 15 residues. The CDR3 region has the DNA TGTGCCAGCAGCTTGGTCGGCTGGGGCCCCTACGAGCAGTACTTC. It translates to CASSLVGWGPYEQYF.

The sample holds a few counts of this clonotype. The chain combines TRBV20-1 with TRBJ2-7; 8 bases match TRBD2. The CDR3 runs 12 residues. CDR1 and CDR2 from the germline V gene are DFQATT and SNEGSKA (reference sequence). Losses at the gene ends were 6 bases for V and 5 bases for J; bases not matched to a gene: 6. CDR3 sequence reads: CSAPGGIHEQYF. CDR3 in DNA: TGCAGTGCGCCGGGGGGGATCCACGAGCAGTACTTC.